These 2 T cell receptor beta chains share one sample of origin, sequenced in a study of OX40 agonist ivuxolimab in advanced cancers. Repertoires were generated with immunoSEQ multiplex PCR, while TCRdb's copy carries only in-frame clones and drops some. In the table there are over 70,000 clones, approximately 90% of which are singletons. The sequences come from CD4+ or CD8+ T cells sorted from blood, collected in a trial of the OX40 agonist ivuxolimab. Every receptor here comes from an adult with an advanced solid tumor such as melanoma, head and neck, liver or kidney cancer.

The gene calls are TRBV7-8 and TRBJ2-7; weak D call: TRBD2 (6 bases). V was clipped by 5 bases and J by 2 bases, with 13 bases between them. Germline lookup yields CDR1 SGHVS and CDR2 FQNEAQ. This CDR3 comprises 14 residues. CDR3 coding DNA: TGTGCCAGCAGCCCAGGGACTCGTACCTACGAGCAGTACTTC. Amino acids: CASSPGTRTYEQYF.

A single count supports this clone. This rearrangement joins TRBV11-1 to TRBJ2-5, with TRBD1 as a possible D gene (5 bases). CDR1 and CDR2 from the germline V gene are SGHAT and FQDESV (reference sequence). The CDR3 has 14 residues. The V gene lost 4 bases and the J gene lost 5 bases, with 14 bases spanning the gap. CDR3 sequence (DNA): TGTGCCAGCAGCTCGTCCCAGGGTGCGGAGACCCAGTACTTC. Translated, it gives CASSSSQGAETQYF.